These T cell receptor beta chains were read from a single sample in a study of cytomegalovirus exposure and HLA in healthy donors. The method was immunoSEQ multiplex PCR; TCRdb's version includes in-frame clones alone and lacks a portion of them. The sample contains some 130,000 clones, over 75% of which appear only once. The sequencing sample was made of PBMCs. Source of these receptors: a male donor in good health and CMV-seropositive. Each CDR3 is given with its conserved first and last residue. The D gene is left open where the match is weak. Clone size is stated in some rows and not others, as once, few, many or a class when expanded.

CDR3nt	CDR3aa	d_gene	v_gene	j_gene	abundance
TGTGCCAGCAGGACCGGGACAGGGATGACGTATGAGCAGTTCTTC	CASRTGTGMTYEQFF	TRBD1	TRBV6-5	TRBJ2-1	few
TGTGCCATCAGTGAGTCTAGCTTCTACGAGCAGTACTTC	CAISESSFYEQYF	-	TRBV10-3	TRBJ2-7	-
TGTGCCAGCAGCTTAACGGTCTACAATGAGCAGTTCTTC	CASSLTVYNEQFF	-	TRBV13	TRBJ2-1	-
TGTGCCAGCTCAGAATCCGGGACTACAGACTACGAGCAGTACTTC	CASSESGTTDYEQYF	TRBD2	TRBV18	TRBJ2-7	-
TGTGCCAGCAGCCCTGGGGGCGGGAGTAGGTCGTACGGCCAAGAGACCCAGTACTTC	CASSPGGGSRSYGQETQYF	-	TRBV4-2	TRBJ2-5	-
TGTGCCAGCAGCTTGAGAGAAAAAAACATTCAGTACTTC	CASSLREKNIQYF	-	TRBV5-6	TRBJ2-4	-
TGTGCCAGCAGCTCTACAGCCTCGACCCACTCTGGAAACACCATATATTTT	CASSSTASTHSGNTIYF	-	TRBV7-2	TRBJ1-3	-
TGTGCCTGGAGTAGCACTAGCGGGGGGTCCGGCTCCTACAATGAGCAGTTCTTC	CAWSSTSGGSGSYNEQFF	TRBD2	TRBV30	TRBJ2-1	-
TGTGCCAGCAGCCCCAGCAGGGGGGATTGGGACAATGAGCAGTTCTTC	CASSPSRGDWDNEQFF	-	TRBV4-2	TRBJ2-1	-
TGTGCCAGCAAGTGGACAGGGAACGCCTACGAGCAGTACTTC	CASKWTGNAYEQYF	TRBD1	TRBV28	TRBJ2-7	-
TGTGCCAGTAATCCCGGGACAGGGGCCGGGGGGGGGAGACAGCCCCAGCATTTT	CASNPGTGAGGGRQPQHF	TRBD1	TRBV19	TRBJ1-5	-
TGTGCCAGCAGCCCCGGGACAGGGGGTCCGGGCTATCAGCCCCAGCATTTT	CASSPGTGGPGYQPQHF	TRBD1	TRBV28	TRBJ1-5	-
TGTGCCAGTAGTCTTGGACAGGTCCCAGATACGCAGTATTTT	CASSLGQVPDTQYF	TRBD1	TRBV19	TRBJ2-3	-
TGTGCCAGCAGCTTAGGAGGACAGGGTAACACTGAAGCTTTCTTT	CASSLGGQGNTEAFF	TRBD1	TRBV7-3	TRBJ1-1	-
TGTGCCAGCAGCTTAGTACAGGGAGGGCGGACACCCCTCCACTTT	CASSLVQGGRTPLHF	-	TRBV11-2	TRBJ1-6	-
TGTGCCAGCAGACCTGGACAGGGGCCCTCTGGAAACACCATATATTTT	CASRPGQGPSGNTIYF	TRBD1	TRBV6-6	TRBJ1-3	few
TGTGCCACCAGCAGACGAGGATCCTACGAGCAGTACTTC	CATSRRGSYEQYF	-	TRBV15	TRBJ2-7	-
TGTGCCAGCAGTGACTCGGGGGGGGCGGAGGACGAGCAGTACTTC	CASSDSGGAEDEQYF	-	TRBV6-4	TRBJ2-7	few
TGTGCCAGCAGTTTTCGCCAAACCGGCGAGCAGTACTTC	CASSFRQTGEQYF	-	TRBV27	TRBJ2-7	-
TGTGCCAGCAGCTCGTCCAACAGAGCCTACGAGCAGTACTTC	CASSSSNRAYEQYF	-	TRBV5-6	TRBJ2-7	-
TGTGCCAGCAGCCCGACTAGGTCCTACGAGCAGTACTTC	CASSPTRSYEQYF	-	TRBV7-7	TRBJ2-7	-
TGTGCCAGCAAGGACGACAGGGCCTACGAGCAGTACTTC	CASKDDRAYEQYF	TRBD1	TRBV7-9	TRBJ2-7	-
TGTGCCAGTAGTTCCCAAACCGGGACAGGGCCCAATGAGCAGTTCTTC	CASSSQTGTGPNEQFF	TRBD1	TRBV19	TRBJ2-1	-
TGTGCCAGCAGTGGGACAGGAAACTATGGCTACACCTTC	CASSGTGNYGYTF	TRBD1	TRBV2	TRBJ1-2	-
TGCGCCAGCAGCCTGCAGCCGGGACAGGGGAACACCGGGGAGCTGTTTTTT	CASSLQPGQGNTGELFF	TRBD1	TRBV5-1	TRBJ2-2	-
TGCGCCAGCAGCCAAGATCGGGGGGGCGGCTATGGCTACACCTTC	CASSQDRGGGYGYTF	-	TRBV4-1	TRBJ1-2	-
TGTGCCTGGAGCATCTTCGGGACAGGGGCCTACGAGCAGTACTTC	CAWSIFGTGAYEQYF	TRBD1	TRBV30	TRBJ2-7	-
TGTGCCAGCAGTAGGGCGACAGGGGCGAGCACAGATACGCAGTATTTT	CASSRATGASTDTQYF	TRBD1	TRBV28	TRBJ2-3	-
TGTGCCAGCAGCTTCGGAGGGCCAGGTTTCACCGAGCAGTACTTC	CASSFGGPGFTEQYF	-	TRBV7-2	TRBJ2-7	few
TGCGCCAGCAGCCAAGACAGACTTGGGAGCGGGGGAGGAGAGCAGTTCTTC	CASSQDRLGSGGGEQFF	TRBD2	TRBV4-1	TRBJ2-1	-
TGTGCCAGCAGCCCCCAGGGGGCTACGGCATACGAGCAGTACTTC	CASSPQGATAYEQYF	TRBD1	TRBV6-5	TRBJ2-7	-
TGTGCCAGCAGCTTAGATAGCGGGAGAGACGAGCAGTACTTC	CASSLDSGRDEQYF	TRBD2	TRBV7-2	TRBJ2-7	-
TGTGCCAGCAGCCTAATCGGACAGGCCTTCTACGAGCAGTACTTC	CASSLIGQAFYEQYF	TRBD1	TRBV5-8	TRBJ2-7	-
TGTGCCAGCAGGCAGGCCGGCTGGGACACTGAAGCTTTCTTT	CASRQAGWDTEAFF	-	TRBV7-8	TRBJ1-1	few
TGTGCCAGTAGCCTTCTCGGGGGGACCTTGAACGTCCTGACTTTC	CASSLLGGTLNVLTF	TRBD2	TRBV19	TRBJ2-6	-
TGTGCCAGCAGCGAGGGAATCGGTCAGCCCCAGCATTTT	CASSEGIGQPQHF	-	TRBV7-2	TRBJ1-5	-
TGTGCCAGCAGCCTAGGGGACAGTTCCTATGGCTACACCTTC	CASSLGDSSYGYTF	TRBD1	TRBV7-9	TRBJ1-2	few
TGTGCCACCAGCAGAGGAAGTACGGAGTGGTACGAGCAGTACTTC	CATSRGSTEWYEQYF	-	TRBV15	TRBJ2-7	-
TGCGCCAGCAGCTCTACGACACGAACCTACGAGCAGTACTTC	CASSSTTRTYEQYF	-	TRBV5-1	TRBJ2-7	once
TGTGCCAGCAGTCATCGAACAGGGGCCAGCTCCTACGAGCAGTACTTC	CASSHRTGASSYEQYF	TRBD1	TRBV28	TRBJ2-7	-
TGTGCCAGCAGATCTATGCAGGGATTCGGTGGCTACACCTTC	CASRSMQGFGGYTF	-	TRBV28	TRBJ1-2	-
TGCAGCGCCGAGTATTCCGGGCGGGGGAGCACAGATACGCAGTATTTT	CSAEYSGRGSTDTQYF	TRBD2	TRBV29-1	TRBJ2-3	-
TGTGCCAGCAGCAAGGGACTAGCGGGCCCCCCTTACAATGAGCAGTTCTTC	CASSKGLAGPPYNEQFF	TRBD2	TRBV7-9	TRBJ2-1	-
TGTGCCAGACGGGTGGGAGTAAGCTCCTACAATGAGCAGTTCTTC	CARRVGVSSYNEQFF	-	TRBV2	TRBJ2-1	-
TGTGCCAGTAGTATCGGAGGGTCTGGAAACACCATATATTTT	CASSIGGSGNTIYF	-	TRBV19	TRBJ1-3	-
TGTGCCAGCAGCGTAGCGGGCCAGGGCCGGGCCGGTGGCTACACCTTC	CASSVAGQGRAGGYTF	-	TRBV9	TRBJ1-2	-
TGTGCCAGCAGACGCCACAAGGCCAGGGAGGGGACCCAGTACTTC	CASRRHKAREGTQYF	TRBD2	TRBV27	TRBJ2-5	-
TGTGCCTGGAGCCGCCAGGGGTTGTCAGCTTTCTTT	CAWSRQGLSAFF	-	TRBV30	TRBJ1-1	-
TGTGCCAGCAGTGAATCTAGCGGGAGGCCTGGGGCCAACGGCCTGACTTTC	CASSESSGRPGANGLTF	TRBD2	TRBV25-1	TRBJ2-6	-
TGTGCCAGCAGTTTCGAGCCAGGGGGAAATGAGCAGTTCTTC	CASSFEPGGNEQFF	TRBD1	TRBV27	TRBJ2-1	-
TGCGCCAGCAGCTCTGGACAGAGCTCCTACAATGAGCAGTTCTTC	CASSSGQSSYNEQFF	-	TRBV5-1	TRBJ2-1	-
TGTGCCAGCAGTCCCCGGGAAGCGTCCATAGGGGAGCTGTTTTTT	CASSPREASIGELFF	-	TRBV6-6	TRBJ2-2	-
TGTGCCAGCAGCCCATCGACTAGCCCTGCCGGGGAGCTGTTTTTT	CASSPSTSPAGELFF	TRBD2	TRBV5-6	TRBJ2-2	-
TGTGCCAGCAGCGTTACAAGGACTAGCGGGAACACCGGGGAGCTGTTTTTT	CASSVTRTSGNTGELFF	TRBD2	TRBV9	TRBJ2-2	-
TGTGCCAGCAGCCTCCTGGGAGGCCCCTACAATGAGCAGTTCTTC	CASSLLGGPYNEQFF	-	TRBV7-9	TRBJ2-1	-
TGTGCCAGCTCAAAGTCGGTGGGCGGAGGGATACACGAGCAGTACTTC	CASSKSVGGGIHEQYF	-	TRBV18	TRBJ2-7	-
TGCGCCAGCACTCCGGGAGGCACTAACTATGGCTACACCTTC	CASTPGGTNYGYTF	-	TRBV5-1	TRBJ1-2	-
TGTGCCAGCAGCCCACAGGGTTTTGGTGAGCAGTACTTC	CASSPQGFGEQYF	-	TRBV11-3	TRBJ2-7	few
TGTGCCAGCAGTAAAGGAGGCCCAGAGACCCAGTACTTC	CASSKGGPETQYF	-	TRBV28	TRBJ2-5	-